This TCR beta chain was retrieved from a study of blood T cell repertoires in COVID-19. Study in general: Samples came from the United States, Italy and Spain, spanning acute and convalescent COVID-19.

Method: immunoSEQ multiplex PCR; TCRdb's copy keeps in-frame clones and lacks some. The sample shows over 85,000 clones, 82% of them seen only once. This CDR3 comprises 17 residues. Germline V gene lookup returns CDR1 MNHEY and CDR2 SVGEGT. Losses at the gene ends were 2 bases for V and 1 base for J; bases not matched to a gene: 10. This clone was seen a handful of times. The chain links TRBV6-2 or TRBV6-3 to TRBJ2-7; 8 bases match TRBD1. This receptor was identified in a woman aged 60-75 years with acute or convalescent COVID-19. The sequenced sample consisted of peripheral blood. The CDR3: CASSYGRGQGASYEQYF. The CDR3 bases are TGTGCCAGCAGTTACGGCCGAGGGCAGGGGGCATCCTACGAGCAGTACTTC.